Following are 19 T cell receptor beta chains from one sample sequenced in a study of shared clonotypes between healthy human individuals. Sequenced by immunoSEQ multiplex PCR; TCRdb stores in-frame clones only, minus some. The sample holds about 1,500,000 clones; around 97% are singletons and the top ten take 1% to 1.5%. The material sequenced was naive CD4+ T cells sorted from blood. The sample's subset: CD45RA+ positively selected. The receptors were gathered from a man aged 30-40 years in good health.

The chain carries TRBV29-1 and TRBJ1-1, with no clear D. The CDR3 has 12 amino acids. V gave up 2 bases and J gave up 1 base, with 5 bases separating them. From germline, CDR1 is SQVTM and CDR2 ANQGSEA. This CDR3 reads CSVEPANTEAFF. CDR3 in DNA: TGCAGCGTTGAACCGGCGAACACTGAAGCTTTCTTT. Complete variable domain (other parts from reference TRBV29-1 and TRBJ1-1): SAVISQKPSRDICQRGTSLTIQCQVDSQVTMMFWYRQQPGQSLTLIATANQGSEATYESGFVIDKFPISRPNLTFSTLTVSNMSPEDSSIYLCSVEPANTEAFFGQGTRLTVV.

This clone was observed once. The J gene is TRBJ2-1, the V gene TRBV6-5, with TRBD2 identical over 12 bases. CDR1 and CDR2 (germline): MNHEY, SVGAGI. The CDR3 consists of 16 residues. Trimming at V came to 0 bases and at J to 8 bases, leaving 5 bases not matched to a gene. CDR3 nucleotide sequence: TGTGCCAGCAGTTACTCCGGGACTAGCGGGCTCTATGAGCAGTTCTTC. It yields the protein CASSYSGTSGLYEQFF.

This chain joins TRBV7-2 and TRBJ2-1; possible D gene TRBD1, 5 bases. V was cut by 5 bases and J by 0 bases, with 11 bases left in between. CDR1 and CDR2 (germline): SGHTA, FQGNSA. The CDR3 is 15 amino acids. CDR3 protein: CASSPGWSSYNEQFF. The CDR3 DNA reads as TGTGCCAGCAGCCCAGGGTGGAGCTCCTACAATGAGCAGTTCTTC.

CDR3 bases: TGTGCCAGCGTTCCAGGTGTGACCTACGAGCAGTACTTC. Translated, it gives CASVPGVTYEQYF. The chain employs TRBV6-6 and TRBJ2-7; no firm D call. V dropped 8 bases and J dropped 2 bases, with 13 bases sitting between them. CDR1 is MNHNY, CDR2 SVGAGI, per germline (reference sequence). CDR3 size: 13 residues.

The gene calls are TRBV2 and TRBJ1-1; D might be TRBD1 (5 bases). V lost 2 bases and J 3 bases, leaving 10 bases between the germline ends. CDR1 and CDR2 from the germline V gene are SNHLY and FYNNEI. The length of the CDR3 is 14 residues. The CDR3 sequence is CASSEPGHYTEAFF. The CDR3 DNA is TGTGCCAGCAGTGAACCCGGACATTACACTGAAGCTTTCTTT.

The J gene is TRBJ1-5, the V gene TRBV30; TRBD1 is a possible D gene (6 bases). Trimming shortened V by 2 bases and J by 6 bases, and 17 bases separated the two germline ends. Germline V gives CDR1 GTSNPN, CDR2 SVGIG (reference sequence). The CDR3 contains 15 residues. CDR3 nucleotide sequence: TGTGCCTGGAGTCACGGAGGGGGGGATCCTCAGCCCCAGCATTTT. Protein: CAWSHGGGDPQPQHF.

This chain uses TRBV5-6 with TRBJ2-3, with D unresolved. There are 15 residues in the CDR3. V lost 1 base, J lost 1 base, and 10 bases lay in between. CDR1 and CDR2 (germline): SGHDT, YYEEEE. Here the CDR3 reads CASSLFVDGTDTQYF. The CDR3 bases are TGTGCCAGCAGCTTGTTTGTCGACGGCACAGATACGCAGTATTTT.

The V and J genes are TRBV27 and TRBJ2-1, with 10 bases aligning to TRBD1. The CDR3 is made up of 11 amino acids. The germline gives CDR1 MNHEY, CDR2 SMNVEV (reference sequence). J lost 15 bases, V lost 5 bases, and 4 bases had no gene match. The CDR3 DNA reads as TGTGCCAGCAGTCGGGACAGGGGTATGTTCTTC. This gives the protein CASSRDRGMFF.

The chain couples TRBV19 to TRBJ1-1, with D possibly being TRBD1 (5 bases). The germline V and J ends were trimmed by 2 bases and 1 base, with 8 bases remaining between them. The germline V gene encodes CDR1 LNHDA and CDR2 SQIVND (reference sequence). The CDR3 is 14 residues long. The CDR3 coding sequence is TGTGCCAGTAGTATACGCACAGGGAACACTGAAGCTTTCTTT. This translates into CASSIRTGNTEAFF.

The chain links TRBV6-4 to TRBJ2-7; 10 positions match TRBD2. The CDR3 runs 14 residues. With 3 bases clipped from V and 2 bases from J, the junction kept 1 base outside the gene matches. CDR1 and CDR2 from the germline V gene are MRHNA and SNTAGT. The CDR3 nucleotides read TGTGCCAGCAGTGAACTAGCGGGAACCTACGAGCAGTACTTC. This translates into CASSELAGTYEQYF.

In regard to this clone: The same CDR3 is also encoded by other DNA sequences in this sample. The V gene is TRBV2, the J gene TRBJ1-2; the D is unclear. CDR1 is SNHLY and CDR2 is FYNNEI in the germline V gene. The V and J ends lost 1 base and 1 base respectively, with 4 bases between them. This CDR3 is 13 amino acids long. CDR3: CASSEGGNYGYTF. The CDR3 nucleotides are TGTGCCAGCAGTGAAGGGGGTAACTATGGCTACACCTTC.

This clone was counted a single time. This chain connects TRBV5-1 to TRBJ2-7; D is unresolved. V lost 5 bases to trimming and J lost 5 bases, with 17 bases between them. From germline, CDR1 is SGHRS and CDR2 YFSETQ. This CDR3 is built from 14 residues. This CDR3 is CASRPGNSRHEQYF. The CDR3 DNA reads TGCGCCAGCAGACCCGGCAACAGTCGGCACGAGCAGTACTTC.

This clone came up once. The gene calls are TRBV7-8 and TRBJ1-2; 8 nucleotides agree with TRBD1. This CDR3 contains 16 residues. Germline V CDR1 and CDR2: SGHVS, FQNEAQ. Germline trimming cut 3 bases from V and 8 bases from J; bases unmatched to any gene: 14. The CDR3, as DNA: TGTGCCAGCAGCTTCCAACTTAATGGACAGGGTGGCGGCTACACCTTC. Translation: CASSFQLNGQGGGYTF.

This clone was counted once. The chain recombines TRBV5-4 with TRBJ1-5, with D maybe TRBD1 (5 bases). V lost 4 bases, J lost 7 bases, and 21 bases lay in between. The germline V gene has CDR1 SGHNT and CDR2 YYREEE (reference sequence). The CDR3 totals 16 residues. In nucleotides, the CDR3 is TGTGCCAGCAGCGGGGCTTTGGTCCCGGGTTGGCAGCCCCAGCATTTT. Protein: CASSGALVPGWQPQHF.

The chain links TRBV6-5 to TRBJ2-1; D not resolved. Germline loops: CDR1 MNHEY, CDR2 SVGAGI. Between the trimmed V and J ends, which lost 6 bases and 6 bases, there was a span of 12 bases. The CDR3 loop spans 13 amino acids. The chain's CDR3 is CASREIGVNEQFF. As DNA, the CDR3 is TGTGCCAGCAGAGAAATTGGGGTCAATGAGCAGTTCTTC.

V is TRBV9 and J is TRBJ2-3, with TRBD2 matching over 8 bases. Germline values: CDR1 SGDLS, CDR2 YYNGEE. The V and J ends lost 2 bases and 0 bases, in that order; junction bases with no gene match: 5. The length of the CDR3 is 16 residues. CDR3 sequence (DNA): TGTGCCAGCAGCGTCGGGCGGGAGGTTAGCACAGATACGCAGTATTTT. Its protein product is CASSVGREVSTDTQYF.

V gene TRBV5-4 combines with J gene TRBJ2-7; weak D call: TRBD2 (6 bases). V lost 1 base and J 3 bases, leaving 14 bases between the germline ends. Germline V CDR1 and CDR2: SGHNT, YYREEE (reference sequence). The CDR3 consists of 15 residues. CDR3 sequence reads: CASSLTWDSHYEQYF. CDR3 sequence (DNA): TGTGCCAGCAGCTTGACCTGGGACTCACACTACGAGCAGTACTTC.

The rearrangement uses TRBV28 and TRBJ2-1, with D uncertain. Germline assignment: CDR1 MDHEN and CDR2 SYDVKM. The CDR3 spans 15 residues. V lost 5 bases and J 4 bases, leaving 15 bases between the germline ends. CDR3 in DNA: TGTGCCAGCAGTCCTCCGGACCACTCGTACAATGAGCAGTTCTTC. It yields the protein CASSPPDHSYNEQFF.

The genes are TRBV27 and TRBJ2-1; the D is unclear. The V gene's germline CDR1 is MNHEY and CDR2 SMNVEV (reference sequence). Trimming removed 3 bases at V and 7 bases at J, with 13 bases between. The CDR3 is made up of 14 amino acids. CDR3 DNA sequence: TGTGCCAGCAGTTTTTCGTCGCGCAGGAATGAGCAGTTCTTC. Its protein is CASSFSSRRNEQFF.